The present T cell receptor beta chain was sequenced within a study of CD4 T cells in relation to SARS-CoV-2 and coronaviruses. Turning to the study itself: Convalescent patients had median age roughly 37 years, range roughly 20 to 72. Convalescent patients were fewer than ten males and 4 females; two were Hispanic.

Germline V gene data show CDR1 as LGHNA and CDR2 as YNFKEQ. V shed 0 bases, J shed 4 bases, and the junction held 6 bases outside the gene matches. CDR3 size: 17 residues. A note on this clone: Its antigen is as yet unknown.

TCRdb's copy holds only in-frame clones and misses some; the assay was immunoSEQ multiplex PCR. This table has about 36,000 clones, about 86% appearing once. V gene TRBV4-2 combines with J gene TRBJ2-2, with 9 bases matching TRBD2. The sequencing sample was made of naive CD4+ T cells from PBMCs, cultured in vitro. The subset was: naive CD4+ T cells isolated by negative enrichment. The receptor comes from an adult with COVID-19. CDR3 loop: CASSQDSQREVTGELFF. The CDR3 DNA reads TGTGCCAGCAGCCAAGATAGCCAGCGGGAGGTCACCGGGGAGCTGTTTTTT.